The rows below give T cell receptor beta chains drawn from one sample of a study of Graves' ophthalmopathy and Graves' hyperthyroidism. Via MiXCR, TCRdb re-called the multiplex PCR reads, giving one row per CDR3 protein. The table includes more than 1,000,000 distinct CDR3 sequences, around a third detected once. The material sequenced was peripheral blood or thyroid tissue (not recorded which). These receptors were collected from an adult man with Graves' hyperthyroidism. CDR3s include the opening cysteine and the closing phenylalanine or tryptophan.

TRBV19	CASSRGFQASNEQYF
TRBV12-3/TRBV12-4	CASGGRGYEQYF
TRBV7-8	CASAQGNQPQHF
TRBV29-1	CSGAGFAGETQYF
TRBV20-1	CSATTGTGNTIYF
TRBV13	CASSLRSISEAFF
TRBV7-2	CASSLATGIYGYTF
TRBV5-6	CASSTASAPSYEQYF
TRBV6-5	CASRDRVFSSYEQYF
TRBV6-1	CASSEVDVSGNTIYF
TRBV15	CATSRVGGSGANVLTF
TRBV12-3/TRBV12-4	CASSLRAQPQHF
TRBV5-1	CASSGGQLNTEAFF
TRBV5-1	CASSLAPSGSTDTQYF
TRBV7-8	CASSQPPPPGPEGETQYF
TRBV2	CASSNSWTKETQYF
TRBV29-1	CSVGRRGPGANVLTF
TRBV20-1	CSARDQGGSVSYEQYF
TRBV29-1	CSIGRQENTEAFF
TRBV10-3	CAIGTGDSIGDSPLHF
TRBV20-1	CSAEVGLAGTTGELFF
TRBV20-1	CSARDLYQETQYF
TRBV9	CASSVVTQGSNGYTF
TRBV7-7	CASSQGAGATGELFF
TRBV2	CASSGVNRAGEQYF
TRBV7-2	CASSAGGGQQYF
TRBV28	CASFSGFYEQYF
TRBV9	CASSVAQAGNTIYF
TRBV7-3	CASSLGAGEGYTF
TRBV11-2	CASSTGLAGTETQYF
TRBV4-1	CASSQTGVGGETQYF
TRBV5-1	CASSLGTTQETQYF
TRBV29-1	CSVCETGGRETQYF